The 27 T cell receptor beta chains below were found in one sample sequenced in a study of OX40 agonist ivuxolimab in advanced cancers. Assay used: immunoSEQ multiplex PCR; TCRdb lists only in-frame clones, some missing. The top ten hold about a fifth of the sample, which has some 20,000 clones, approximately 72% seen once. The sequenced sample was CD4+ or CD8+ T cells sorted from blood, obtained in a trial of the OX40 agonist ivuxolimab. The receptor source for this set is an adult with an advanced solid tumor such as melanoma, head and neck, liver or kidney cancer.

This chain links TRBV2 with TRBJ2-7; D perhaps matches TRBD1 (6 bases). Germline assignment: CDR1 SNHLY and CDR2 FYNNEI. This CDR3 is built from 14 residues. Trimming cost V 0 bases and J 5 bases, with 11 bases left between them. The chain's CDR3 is CASSEAQGQHEQYF. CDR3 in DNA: TGTGCCAGCAGTGAAGCGCAGGGGCAGCACGAGCAGTACTTC.

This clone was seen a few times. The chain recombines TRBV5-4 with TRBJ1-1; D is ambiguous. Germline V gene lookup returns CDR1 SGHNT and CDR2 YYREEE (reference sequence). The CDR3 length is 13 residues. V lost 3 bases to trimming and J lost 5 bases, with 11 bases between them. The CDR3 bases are TGTGCCAGCAGCTCTGGCCTGGGGACTGAAGCTTTCTTT. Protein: CASSSGLGTEAFF.

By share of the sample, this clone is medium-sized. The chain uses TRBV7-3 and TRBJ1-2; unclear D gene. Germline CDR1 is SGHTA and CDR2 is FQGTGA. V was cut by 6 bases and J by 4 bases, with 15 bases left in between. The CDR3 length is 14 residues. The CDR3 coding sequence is TGTGCCAGCAGTCCGGCCCCGGGTTCCTATGGCTACACCTTC. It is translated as CASSPAPGSYGYTF.

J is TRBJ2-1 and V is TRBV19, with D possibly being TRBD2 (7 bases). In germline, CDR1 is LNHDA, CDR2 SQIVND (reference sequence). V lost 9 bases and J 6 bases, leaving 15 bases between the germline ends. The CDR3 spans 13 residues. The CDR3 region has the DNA TGTGCCAGCAGCCTGGGGGGGCTCAATGAGCAGTTCTTC. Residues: CASSLGGLNEQFF.

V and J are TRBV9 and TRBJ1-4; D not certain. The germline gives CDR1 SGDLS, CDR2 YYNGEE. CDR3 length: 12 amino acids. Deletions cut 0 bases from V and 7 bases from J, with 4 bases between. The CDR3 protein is CASSVEGEKLFF. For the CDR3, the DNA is TGTGCCAGCAGCGTAGAGGGTGAAAAACTGTTTTTT.

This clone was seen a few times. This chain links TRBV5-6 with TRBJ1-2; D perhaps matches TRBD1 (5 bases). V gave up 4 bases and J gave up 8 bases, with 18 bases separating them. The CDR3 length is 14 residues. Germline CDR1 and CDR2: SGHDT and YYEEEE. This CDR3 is CASSQQGNEYGYTF. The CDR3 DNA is TGTGCCAGCAGCCAGCAGGGTAATGAGTACGGCTACACCTTC.

Here the CDR3 DNA reads TGTGCCAGCAGCGCGGGAGGGGGTCCAGATACGCAGTATTTT. It encodes CASSAGGGPDTQYF. This chain uses TRBV9 with TRBJ2-3; 8 bases are a match to TRBD2. Germline values: CDR1 SGDLS, CDR2 YYNGEE. The CDR3 loop spans 14 amino acids. V trimming: 3 bases; J trimming: 4 bases; junction bases outside the gene matches: 4.

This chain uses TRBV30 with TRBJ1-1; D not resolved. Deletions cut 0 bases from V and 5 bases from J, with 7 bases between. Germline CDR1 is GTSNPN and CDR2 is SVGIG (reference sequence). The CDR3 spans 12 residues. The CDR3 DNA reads TGTGCCTGGAGTGTGGTGGGAACTGAAGCTTTCTTT. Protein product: CAWSVVGTEAFF.

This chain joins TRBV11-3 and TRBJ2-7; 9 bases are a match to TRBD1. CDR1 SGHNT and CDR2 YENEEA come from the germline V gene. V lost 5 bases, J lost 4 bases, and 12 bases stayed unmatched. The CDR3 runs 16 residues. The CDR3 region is CASSPGTGLSLYEQYF. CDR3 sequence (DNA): TGTGCCAGCAGCCCCGGGACAGGGCTTAGTTTATACGAGCAGTACTTC.

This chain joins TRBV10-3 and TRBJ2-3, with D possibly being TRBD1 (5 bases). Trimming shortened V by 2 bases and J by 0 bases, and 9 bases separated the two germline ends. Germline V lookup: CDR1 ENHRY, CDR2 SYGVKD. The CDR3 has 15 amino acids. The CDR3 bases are TGTGCCATCAGTGAGGGCAGGGTGAGCACAGATACGCAGTATTTT. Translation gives CAISEGRVSTDTQYF.

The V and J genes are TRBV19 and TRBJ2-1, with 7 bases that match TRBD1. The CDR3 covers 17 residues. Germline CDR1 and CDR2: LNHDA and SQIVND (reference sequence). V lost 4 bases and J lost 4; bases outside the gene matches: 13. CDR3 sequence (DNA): TGTGCCAGTAGTAGGCCCGGGACAGATAATCCGTACAATGAGCAGTTCTTC. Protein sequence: CASSRPGTDNPYNEQFF.

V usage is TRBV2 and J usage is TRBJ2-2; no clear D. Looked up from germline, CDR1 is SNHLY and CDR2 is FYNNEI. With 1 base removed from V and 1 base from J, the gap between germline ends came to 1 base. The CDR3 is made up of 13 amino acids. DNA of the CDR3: TGTGCCAGCAGTGAAGGGAACACCGGGGAGCTGTTTTTT. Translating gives CASSEGNTGELFF.

The DNA of the CDR3 is TGTGCCAGCAGTGACGACAGTCTGAATTCCTACGAGCAGTACTTC. Protein: CASSDDSLNSYEQYF. The chain has TRBV6-6 and TRBJ2-7; possibly TRBD1 for D (5 bases). V lost 5 bases and J lost 1, with 15 bases in between. Germline CDR1 is MNHNY and CDR2 is SVGAGI (reference sequence). There are 15 residues in the CDR3.

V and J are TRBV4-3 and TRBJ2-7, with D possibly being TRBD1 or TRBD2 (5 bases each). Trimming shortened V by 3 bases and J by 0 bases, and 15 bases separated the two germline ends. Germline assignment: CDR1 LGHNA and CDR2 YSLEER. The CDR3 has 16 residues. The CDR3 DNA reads TGCGCCAGCAGCCACGACCCGGGACGGAGCTCCTACGAGCAGTACTTC. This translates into CASSHDPGRSSYEQYF.

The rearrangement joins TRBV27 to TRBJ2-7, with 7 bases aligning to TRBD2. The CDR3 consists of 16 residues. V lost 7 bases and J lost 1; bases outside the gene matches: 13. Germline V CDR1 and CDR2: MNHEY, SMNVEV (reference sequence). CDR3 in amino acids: CASISPREGLSYEQYF. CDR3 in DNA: TGTGCCAGCATATCCCCCAGGGAGGGTTTGTCCTACGAGCAGTACTTC.

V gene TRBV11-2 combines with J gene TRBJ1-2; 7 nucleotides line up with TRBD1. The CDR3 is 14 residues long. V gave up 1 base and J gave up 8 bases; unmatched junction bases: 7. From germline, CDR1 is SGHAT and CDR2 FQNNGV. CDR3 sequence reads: CASSLGWTGGGYTF. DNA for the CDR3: TGTGCCAGCAGCTTAGGGTGGACAGGAGGCGGCTACACCTTC.

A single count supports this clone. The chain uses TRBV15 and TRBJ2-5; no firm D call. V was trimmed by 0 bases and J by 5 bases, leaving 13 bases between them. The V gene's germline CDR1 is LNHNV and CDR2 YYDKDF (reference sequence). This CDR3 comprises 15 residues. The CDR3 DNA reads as TGTGCCACCAGCAGAGATTACGGGTCCGGGGAGACCCAGTACTTC. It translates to CATSRDYGSGETQYF. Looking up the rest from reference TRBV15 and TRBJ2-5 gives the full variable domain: DAMVIQNPRYQVTQFGKPVTLSCSQTLNHNVMYWYQQKSSQAPKLLFHYYDKDFNNEADTPDNFQSRRPNTSFCFLDIRSPGLGDTAMYLCATSRDYGSGETQYFGPGTRLLVL.

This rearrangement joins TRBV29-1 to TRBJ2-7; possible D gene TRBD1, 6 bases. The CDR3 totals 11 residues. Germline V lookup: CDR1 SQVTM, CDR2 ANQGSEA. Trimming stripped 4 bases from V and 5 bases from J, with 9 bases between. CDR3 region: CSVVGTHEQYF. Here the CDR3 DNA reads TGCAGCGTTGTAGGGACACACGAGCAGTACTTC.

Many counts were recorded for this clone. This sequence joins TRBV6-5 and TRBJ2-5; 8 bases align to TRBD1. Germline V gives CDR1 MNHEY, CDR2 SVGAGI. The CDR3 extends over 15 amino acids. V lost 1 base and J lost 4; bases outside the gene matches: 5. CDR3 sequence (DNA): TGTGCCAGCAGTTACTTGGCAGGGGGCGCAGAGACCCAGTACTTC. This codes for CASSYLAGGAETQYF.

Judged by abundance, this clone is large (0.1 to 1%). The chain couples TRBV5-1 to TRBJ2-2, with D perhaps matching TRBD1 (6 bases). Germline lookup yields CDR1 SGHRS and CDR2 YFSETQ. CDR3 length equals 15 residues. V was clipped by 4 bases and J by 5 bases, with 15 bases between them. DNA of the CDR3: TGCGCCAGCAGCCTTGGGACATCAGGGACCGGGGAGCTGTTTTTT. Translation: CASSLGTSGTGELFF.

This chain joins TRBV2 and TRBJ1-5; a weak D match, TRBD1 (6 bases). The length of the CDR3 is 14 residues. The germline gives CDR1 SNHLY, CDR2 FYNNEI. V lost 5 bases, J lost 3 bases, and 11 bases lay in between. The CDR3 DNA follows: TGTGCCAGCAGTCTTGGACAGCACAATCAGCCCCAGCATTTT. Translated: CASSLGQHNQPQHF.

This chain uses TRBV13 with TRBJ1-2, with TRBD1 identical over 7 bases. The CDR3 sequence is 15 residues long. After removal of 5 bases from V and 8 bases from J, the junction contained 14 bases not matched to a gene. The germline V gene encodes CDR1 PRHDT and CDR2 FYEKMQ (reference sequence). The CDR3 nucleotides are TGTGCCAGCAGCGCCCCGGGACAGCCGTCCCCGGGCTACACCTTC. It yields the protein CASSAPGQPSPGYTF.

In DNA, the CDR3 is TGTGCCAGCAGCTTGGGACGGCAGATTTTCACTGAAGCTTTCTTT. Translation gives CASSLGRQIFTEAFF. The chain is built from TRBV5-6 and TRBJ1-1; D is unclear. V dropped 0 bases and J dropped 4 bases, with 13 bases sitting between them. CDR3 length: 15 amino acids. Germline CDR1 reads SGHDT; CDR2 reads YYEEEE.

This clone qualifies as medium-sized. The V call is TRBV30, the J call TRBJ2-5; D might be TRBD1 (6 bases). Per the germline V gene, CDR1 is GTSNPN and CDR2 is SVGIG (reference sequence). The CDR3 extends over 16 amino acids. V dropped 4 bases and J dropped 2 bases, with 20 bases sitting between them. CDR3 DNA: TGTGCCTGGAACAGAGGGGACACGGGGTTTCAAGAGACCCAGTACTTC. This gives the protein CAWNRGDTGFQETQYF. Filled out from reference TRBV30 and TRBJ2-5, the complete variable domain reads SQTIHQWPATLVQPVGSPLSLECTVEGTSNPNLYWYRQAAGRGLQLLFYSVGIGQISSEVPQNLSASRPQDRQFILSSKKLLLSDSGFYLCAWNRGDTGFQETQYFGPGTRLLVL.

This CDR3 is CASSRTTGGIGNTIYF. In nucleotides, the CDR3 is TGTGCCAGCAGCCGGACTACGGGGGGGATCGGAAACACCATATATTTT. The V gene is TRBV7-9, the J gene TRBJ1-3; D possibly corresponds to TRBD1 (5 bases). Germline loops: CDR1 SEHNR, CDR2 FQNEAQ (reference sequence). V was shortened by 5 bases and J by 4 bases, with 18 bases between the two germline ends. The CDR3 has 16 residues.

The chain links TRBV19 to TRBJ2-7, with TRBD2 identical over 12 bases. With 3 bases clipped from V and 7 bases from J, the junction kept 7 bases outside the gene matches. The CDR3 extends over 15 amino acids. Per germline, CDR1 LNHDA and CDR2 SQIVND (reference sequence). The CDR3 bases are TGTGCCAGTAGTATCCTAGCGGGGGGGCCGAAGGAGCAGTACTTC. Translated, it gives CASSILAGGPKEQYF.

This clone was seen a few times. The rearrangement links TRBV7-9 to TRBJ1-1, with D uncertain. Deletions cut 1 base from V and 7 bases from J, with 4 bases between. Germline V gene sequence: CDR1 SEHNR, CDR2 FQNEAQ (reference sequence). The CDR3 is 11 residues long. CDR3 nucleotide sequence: TGTGCCAGCAGCTTAGGTGGTGAAGCTTTCTTT. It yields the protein CASSLGGEAFF.